This T cell receptor (beta chain) was documented in a study of cytomegalovirus exposure and HLA in healthy donors. For the study at large: The Caucasian-associated ancestry cluster held 80% to 90% of around 380 genotyped donors.

PCR employed 60 Vbeta and 13 Jbeta primers. Assay used: immunoSEQ multiplex PCR; TCRdb lists only in-frame clones, some missing. The sample yields 99,000 or so clones, roughly 79% seen once. The CDR3 loop spans 13 amino acids. The V gene's germline CDR1 is MGHRA and CDR2 YSYEKL. V lost 1 base to trimming and J lost 6 bases, with 7 bases between them. Study-wide findings and caveats: Usually a TCR sequence was rare, but some public TCRs were found in many donors. Presence/absence analyses took donor sequencing depth as roughly uniform.

About this clone: What it binds is not known.

The sample comprised PBMCs. The receptor comes from a man in his sixties in good health and CMV-seropositive. V is TRBV4-1 and J is TRBJ2-1; D is possibly TRBD1 (5 bases). CDR3 nucleotides: TGCGCCAGCAGCCAAGCAGGGATCAATGAGCAGTTCTTC. Translated: CASSQAGINEQFF.